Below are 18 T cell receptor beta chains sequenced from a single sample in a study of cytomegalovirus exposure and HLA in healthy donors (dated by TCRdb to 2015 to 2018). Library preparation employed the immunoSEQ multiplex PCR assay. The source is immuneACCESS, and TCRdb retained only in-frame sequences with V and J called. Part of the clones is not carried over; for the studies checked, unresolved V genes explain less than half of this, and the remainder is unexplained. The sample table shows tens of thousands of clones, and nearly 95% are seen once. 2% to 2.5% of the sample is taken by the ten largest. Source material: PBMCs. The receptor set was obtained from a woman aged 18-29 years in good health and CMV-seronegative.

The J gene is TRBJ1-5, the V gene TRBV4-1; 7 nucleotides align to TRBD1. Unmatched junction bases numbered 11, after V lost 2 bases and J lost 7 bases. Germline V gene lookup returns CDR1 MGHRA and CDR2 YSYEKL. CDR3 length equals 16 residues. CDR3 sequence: CASSQNDRVGSQPQHF. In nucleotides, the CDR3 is TGCGCCAGCAGCCAAAACGACAGGGTAGGTTCCCAGCCCCAGCATTTT.

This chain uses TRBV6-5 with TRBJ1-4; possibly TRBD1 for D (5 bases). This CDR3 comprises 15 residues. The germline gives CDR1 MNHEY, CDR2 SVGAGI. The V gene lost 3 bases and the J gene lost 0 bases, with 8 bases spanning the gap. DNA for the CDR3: TGTGCCAGCAGTTATACAGGCCCAACTAATGAAAAACTGTTTTTT. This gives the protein CASSYTGPTNEKLFF.

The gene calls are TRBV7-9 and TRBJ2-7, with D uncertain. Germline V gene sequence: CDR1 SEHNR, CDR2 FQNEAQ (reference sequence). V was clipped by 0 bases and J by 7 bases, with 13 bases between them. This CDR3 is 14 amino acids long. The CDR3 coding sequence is TGTGCCAGCAGCTTAGCGGTTCCTAGTGATGAGCAGTACTTC. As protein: CASSLAVPSDEQYF. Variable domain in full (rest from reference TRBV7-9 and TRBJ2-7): DTGVSQNPRHKITKRGQNVTFRCDPISEHNRLYWYRQTLGQGPEFLTYFQNEAQLEKSRLLSDRFSAERPKGSFSTLEIQRTEQGDSAMYLCASSLAVPSDEQYFGPGTRLTVT.

CDR3 region: CASSPTPPSEQYF. DNA for the CDR3: TGTGCCAGCAGCCCAACGCCCCCCAGCGAGCAGTACTTC. The chain employs TRBV7-9 and TRBJ2-7; D is uncertain. Trimming removed 5 bases at V and 6 bases at J, with 14 bases between. The CDR3 totals 13 residues. CDR1 and CDR2 (germline): SEHNR, FQNEAQ (reference sequence).

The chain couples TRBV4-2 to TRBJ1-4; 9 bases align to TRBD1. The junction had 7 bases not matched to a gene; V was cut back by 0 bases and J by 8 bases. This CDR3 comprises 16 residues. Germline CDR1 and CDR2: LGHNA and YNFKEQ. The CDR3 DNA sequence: TGTGCCAGCAGCCAAGATCCCGGGACAGGGAACGAAAAACTGTTTTTT. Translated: CASSQDPGTGNEKLFF.

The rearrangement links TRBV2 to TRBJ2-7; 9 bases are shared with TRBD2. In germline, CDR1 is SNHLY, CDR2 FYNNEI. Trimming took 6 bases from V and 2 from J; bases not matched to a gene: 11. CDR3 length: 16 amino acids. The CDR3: CASRSSGASGTYEQYF. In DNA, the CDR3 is TGTGCCAGCAGGTCCTCTGGGGCTAGCGGGACCTACGAGCAGTACTTC.

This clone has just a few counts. The CDR3 DNA follows: TGTGCCAGCAGCCAAGCCACAGGGTGGGAGCAGTACTTC. This encodes CASSQATGWEQYF. The rearrangement joins TRBV14 to TRBJ2-7; D perhaps matches TRBD1 (6 bases). This CDR3 is 13 amino acids long. Trimming removed 1 base at V and 7 bases at J, with 11 bases between. Germline CDR1 reads SGHDN; CDR2 reads FVKESK.

The CDR3 spells CASSSPTWEQFF. Written as DNA, the CDR3 is TGCGCCAGCAGCTCCCCTACCTGGGAGCAGTTCTTC. The rearrangement joins TRBV5-1 to TRBJ2-1; D gene ambiguous. Germline-derived CDR1 and CDR2 are SGHRS and YFSETQ. The V gene lost 3 bases and the J gene lost 10 bases, with 11 bases spanning the gap. This CDR3 has 12 amino acids.

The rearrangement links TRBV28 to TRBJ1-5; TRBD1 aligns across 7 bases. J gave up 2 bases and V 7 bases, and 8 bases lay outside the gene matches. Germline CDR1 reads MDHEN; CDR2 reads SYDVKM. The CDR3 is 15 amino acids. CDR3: CASTTQGVGNQPQHF. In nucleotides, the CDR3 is TGTGCCAGCACGACCCAGGGGGTCGGCAATCAGCCCCAGCATTTT.

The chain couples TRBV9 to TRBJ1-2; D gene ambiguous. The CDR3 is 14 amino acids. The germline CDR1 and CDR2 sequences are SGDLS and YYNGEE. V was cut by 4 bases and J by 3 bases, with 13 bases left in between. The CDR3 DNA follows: TGTGCCAGCAGCCCGGCTGGAGCGGACTATGGCTACACCTTC. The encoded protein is CASSPAGADYGYTF. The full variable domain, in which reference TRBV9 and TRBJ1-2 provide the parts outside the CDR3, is DSGVTQTPKHLITATGQRVTLRCSPRSGDLSVYWYQQSLDQGLQFLIQYYNGEERAKGNILERFSAQQFPDLHSELNLSSLELGDSALYFCASSPAGADYGYTFGSGTRLTVV.

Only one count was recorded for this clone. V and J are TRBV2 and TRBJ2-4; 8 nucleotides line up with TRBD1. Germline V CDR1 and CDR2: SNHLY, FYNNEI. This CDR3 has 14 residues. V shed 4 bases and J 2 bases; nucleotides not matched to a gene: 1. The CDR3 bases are TGTGCCAGCAGTGCAGGGGGCTCCAAAAACATTCAGTACTTC. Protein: CASSAGGSKNIQYF. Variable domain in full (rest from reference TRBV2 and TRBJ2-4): EPEVTQTPSHQVTQMGQEVILRCVPISNHLYFYWYRQILGQKVEFLVSFYNNEISEKSEIFDDQFSVERPDGSNFTLKIRSTKLEDSAMYFCASSAGGSKNIQYFGAGTRLSVL.

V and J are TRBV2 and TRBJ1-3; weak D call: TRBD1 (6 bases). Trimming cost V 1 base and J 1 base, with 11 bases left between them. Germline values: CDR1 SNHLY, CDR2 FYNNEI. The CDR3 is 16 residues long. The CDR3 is CASSEESGQSGNTIYF. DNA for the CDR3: TGTGCCAGCAGTGAAGAATCCGGACAGTCTGGAAACACCATATATTTT. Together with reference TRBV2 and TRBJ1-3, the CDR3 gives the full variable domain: EPEVTQTPSHQVTQMGQEVILRCVPISNHLYFYWYRQILGQKVEFLVSFYNNEISEKSEIFDDQFSVERPDGSNFTLKIRSTKLEDSAMYFCASSEESGQSGNTIYFGEGSWLTVV.

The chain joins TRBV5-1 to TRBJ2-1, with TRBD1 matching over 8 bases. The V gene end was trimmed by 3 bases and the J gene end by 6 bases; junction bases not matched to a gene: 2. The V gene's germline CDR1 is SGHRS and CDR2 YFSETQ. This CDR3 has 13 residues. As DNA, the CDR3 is TGCGCCAGCAGCTCAACAGGGGGCAATGAGCAGTTCTTC. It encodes CASSSTGGNEQFF.

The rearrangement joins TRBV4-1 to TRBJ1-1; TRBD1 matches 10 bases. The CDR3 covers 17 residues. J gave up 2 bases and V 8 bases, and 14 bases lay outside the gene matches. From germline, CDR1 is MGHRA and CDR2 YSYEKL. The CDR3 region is CASSLTGGKGINTEAFF. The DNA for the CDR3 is TGCGCCAGCTCCCTGACAGGGGGCAAGGGTATAAACACTGAAGCTTTCTTT.

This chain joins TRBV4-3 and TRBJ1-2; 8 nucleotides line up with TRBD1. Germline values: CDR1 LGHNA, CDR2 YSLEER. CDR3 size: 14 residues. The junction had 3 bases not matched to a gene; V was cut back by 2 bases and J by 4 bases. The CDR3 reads CASSQIGQGYGYTF. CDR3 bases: TGCGCCAGCAGCCAAATCGGACAGGGCTATGGCTACACCTTC.

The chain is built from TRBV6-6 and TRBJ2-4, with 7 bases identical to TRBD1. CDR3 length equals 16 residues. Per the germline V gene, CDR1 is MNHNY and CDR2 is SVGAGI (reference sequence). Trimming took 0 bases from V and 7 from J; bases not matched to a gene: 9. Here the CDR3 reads CASSYSRGGGRNIQYF. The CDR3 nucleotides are TGTGCCAGCAGTTACTCGAGAGGGGGCGGTCGGAACATTCAGTACTTC.

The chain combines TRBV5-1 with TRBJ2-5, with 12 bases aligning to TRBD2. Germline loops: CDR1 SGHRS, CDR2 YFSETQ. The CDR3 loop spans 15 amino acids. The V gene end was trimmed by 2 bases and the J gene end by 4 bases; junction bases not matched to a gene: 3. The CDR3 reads CASSLGLAGIETQYF. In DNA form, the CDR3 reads TGCGCCAGCAGCTTAGGACTAGCGGGAATAGAGACCCAGTACTTC.

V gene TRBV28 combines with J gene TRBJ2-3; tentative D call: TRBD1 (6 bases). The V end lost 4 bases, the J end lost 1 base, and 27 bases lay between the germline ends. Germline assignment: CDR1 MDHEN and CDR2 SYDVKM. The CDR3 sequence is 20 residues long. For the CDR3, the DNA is TGTGCCAGCAGTTCCCAGCACAGGGAATTAGGGACGGTGGGCACAGATACGCAGTATTTT. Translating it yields CASSSQHRELGTVGTDTQYF.